This TCR beta chain derives from a study of T cells in Graves' hyperthyroidism and ophthalmopathy. Across the whole study: Peripheral blood was drawn at first diagnosis, prior to all treatment.

Germline CDR1 and CDR2: SNHLY and FYNNEI. CDR3 length equals 13 residues. Trimming pared 8 bases from V and 2 bases from J, leaving 9 bases between. Study-wide results and caveats: Ophthalmopathy was separated from stable hyperthyroidism by a 13 V-J model. Blood samples included most of the expanded thyroid clonotypes exceeding 0.001. For ophthalmopathy, model prediction preceded onset by a median roughly 6.2 months.

From RNA transcripts, TCR beta CDR3 regions were amplified. TCR CDR3 regions were first amplified by RT-PCR with HTBI primers. TCRdb re-called the multiplex PCR reads through MiXCR, storing one row per CDR3 protein. Of some 570,000 distinct CDR3 sequences in the sample, about a sixth were seen once. About this clonotype itself: Its cognate antigen is unknown.

Sequenced material: blood. The V call is TRBV2, the J call TRBJ2-2; no clear D. The sequence derives from a woman younger than 30 with Graves' ophthalmopathy. The CDR3 nucleotides read TGTGCCAGCGGGGTCCGTAACACCGGGGAGCTGTTTTTT. As protein: CASGVRNTGELFF. Combining the CDR3 with reference TRBV2 and TRBJ2-2 gives the whole variable domain EPEVTQTPSHQVTQMGQEVILRCVPISNHLYFYWYRQILGQKVEFLVSFYNNEISEKSEIFDDQFSVERPDGSNFTLKIRSTKLEDSAMYFCASGVRNTGELFFGEGSRLTVL.